Presented here are 19 T cell receptor beta chains from one specimen sequenced in a study of blood T cell repertoires in COVID-19. Only in-frame clones appear in the TCRdb table, and some are missing; sequencing was by immunoSEQ multiplex PCR. The sample contains 15,000 to 20,000 clones, 70% to 90% of which appear only once. The sample was peripheral blood. Receptors originate from an elderly woman with COVID-19, enrolled during active disease.

The V gene is TRBV29-1, the J gene TRBJ1-1; perhaps TRBD1 as D (6 bases). This CDR3 comprises 14 residues. The germline CDR1 and CDR2 sequences are SQVTM and ANQGSEA. Trimming removed 7 bases from V and 3 bases from J, with 18 bases in between. CDR3 loop: CSADSTGKYTEAFF. The DNA for the CDR3 is TGCAGCGCCGACTCGACAGGAAAATACACTGAAGCTTTCTTT.

CDR3 nucleotide sequence: TGTGCTAGTGGCTCGACAGGGGGCGTCTACACTGAAGCTTTCTTT. Protein sequence: CASGSTGGVYTEAFF. V is TRBV12-5 and J is TRBJ1-1; 10 positions match TRBD1. This CDR3 region has 15 residues. Germline V gene data show CDR1 as LGHNT and CDR2 as FRNRAP. V lost 6 bases to trimming and J lost 3 bases; unmatched junction nucleotides: 7.

The chain has TRBV10-3 and TRBJ1-1; D is possibly TRBD1 (6 bases). Germline loops: CDR1 ENHRY, CDR2 SYGVKD. The CDR3 sequence is 13 residues long. Trimming stripped 5 bases from V and 4 bases from J, with 11 bases between. The CDR3 is CAISTGQPTEAFF. CDR3 nucleotide sequence: TGTGCCATCAGTACCGGACAGCCCACTGAAGCTTTCTTT.

V gene TRBV24-1 combines with J gene TRBJ2-1; 10 positions agree with TRBD2. CDR3 size: 17 residues. CDR1 and CDR2 (germline): KGHDR, SFDVKD. Germline trimming cut 2 bases from V and 6 bases from J; bases unmatched to any gene: 9. Here the CDR3 DNA reads TGTGCCACCAGTGATTCGACAGCGGGAGGGCCGGTCAATGAGCAGTTCTTC. It encodes CATSDSTAGGPVNEQFF.

V usage is TRBV18 and J usage is TRBJ2-1; 9 nucleotides align to TRBD2. This CDR3 is built from 16 residues. The trim removed 0 bases at V and 7 bases at J, leaving 7 bases unmatched. Germline CDR1 and CDR2: KGHSH and LQKENI. Written as DNA, the CDR3 is TGTGCCAGCTCACCACCCGCGGGAGGGGCGGGTAATGAGCAGTTCTTC. It specifies CASSPPAGGAGNEQFF.

The genes are TRBV19 and TRBJ2-3, with a tentative D call TRBD2 (6 bases). This CDR3 has 16 amino acids. V was shortened by 6 bases and J by 0 bases, with 16 bases between the two germline ends. Looked up from germline, CDR1 is LNHDA and CDR2 is SQIVND (reference sequence). The CDR3 is CASSPVGSGSTDTQYF. The CDR3 region has the DNA TGTGCCAGTAGCCCGGTTGGTAGCGGTAGCACAGATACGCAGTATTTT.

The rearrangement uses TRBV7-2 and TRBJ2-1, with 7 bases identical to TRBD2. With 7 bases clipped from V and 0 bases from J, the junction kept 3 bases outside the gene matches. Germline CDR1 reads SGHTA; CDR2 reads FQGNSA. The CDR3 has 14 residues. This CDR3 reads CASIPGGSYNEQFF. CDR3 nucleotides: TGTGCCAGCATCCCGGGGGGCTCCTACAATGAGCAGTTCTTC.

This sequence joins TRBV19 and TRBJ1-4; D possibly corresponds to TRBD1 (6 bases). The germline V gene encodes CDR1 LNHDA and CDR2 SQIVND (reference sequence). The CDR3 length is 13 residues. The V end was cut by 9 bases, the J end by 4 bases, with 12 bases between. The CDR3 reads CASRDNLNEKLFF. DNA for the CDR3: TGTGCCAGCCGGGACAACCTTAATGAAAAACTGTTTTTT.

The chain recombines TRBV19 with TRBJ2-5, with TRBD1 identical over 8 bases. Germline assignment: CDR1 LNHDA and CDR2 SQIVND (reference sequence). The CDR3 runs 18 residues. Trimming at V came to 3 bases and at J to 2 bases, leaving 14 bases not matched to a gene. The CDR3 DNA sequence: TGTGCCAGTAGTATTGAGAGGACAGGGCCCAAGATACAAGAGACCCAGTACTTC. Translation: CASSIERTGPKIQETQYF.

Points on this clone: This CDR3 is missing its conserved last phenylalanine or tryptophan, likely due to a read error. It is unclear where the CDR3 begins or ends on the DNA, so no DNA is shown, and the CDR3 is as TCRdb lists it. The CDR3 sequence is CASGWTGVI. V usage is TRBV21-1 and J usage is TRBJ2-7; the D call in the table, TRBD1, was not verified against the DNA. TRBV21-1 is a pseudogene locus. The CDR3 length is 9 residues, termini included.

The chain is built from TRBV5-1 and TRBJ2-5; a weak D match, TRBD2 (7 bases). CDR1 SGHRS and CDR2 YFSETQ come from the germline V gene. The CDR3 totals 17 residues. Trimming stripped 1 base from V and 5 bases from J, with 21 bases between. CDR3 nucleotide sequence: TGCGCCAGCAGCTTGTTCGCCACCGCGGGGGCTCAGGAGACCCAGTACTTC. This encodes CASSLFATAGAQETQYF.

The genes are TRBV7-2 and TRBJ1-3, with D possibly being TRBD1 (6 bases). The V end lost 3 bases, the J end lost 0 bases, and 12 bases lay between the germline ends. From germline, CDR1 is SGHTA and CDR2 FQGNSA. The CDR3 is 16 residues long. The DNA of the CDR3 is TGTGCCAGCAGCTTGGGACCCAGGGGCTCTGGAAACACCATATATTTT. Protein: CASSLGPRGSGNTIYF.

The V gene is TRBV5-1, the J gene TRBJ1-6, with 8 nucleotides matching TRBD1. CDR1 SGHRS and CDR2 YFSETQ come from the germline V gene. With 5 bases clipped from V and 6 bases from J, the junction kept 13 bases outside the gene matches. CDR3 size: 17 residues. DNA of the CDR3: TGCGCCAGCAGTCGGCCCGGGACAGGACAGGGTAATTCACCCCTCCACTTT. This translates into CASSRPGTGQGNSPLHF.

This clone was seen a few times. The chain has TRBV12-5 and TRBJ1-2; D gene ambiguous. V was cut by 3 bases and J by 8 bases, with 10 bases left in between. CDR1 and CDR2 (germline): LGHNT, FRNRAP. This CDR3 contains 12 residues. The CDR3 is CASGLQLWGYTF. Written as DNA, the CDR3 is TGTGCTAGTGGTTTACAGCTTTGGGGCTACACCTTC.

This clone turned up a few times. The chain combines TRBV24-1 with TRBJ2-7; TRBD1 is a possible D gene (7 bases). The CDR3 length is 15 residues. Germline V gene lookup returns CDR1 KGHDR and CDR2 SFDVKD. Trimming pared 5 bases from V and 0 bases from J, leaving 13 bases between. CDR3 coding DNA: TGTGCCACCAGTGCGGGGGACAGAAGCTCCTACGAGCAGTACTTC. Encoded protein: CATSAGDRSSYEQYF.

The V call is TRBV5-1, the J call TRBJ1-2, with D tentatively TRBD1 (6 bases). Looked up from germline, CDR1 is SGHRS and CDR2 is YFSETQ. There are 15 residues in the CDR3. Trimming pared 3 bases from V and 2 bases from J, leaving 14 bases between. Written as DNA, the CDR3 is TGCGCCAGCAGCTCACAGGGAGGGACGAACTATGGCTACACCTTC. It is translated as CASSSQGGTNYGYTF.

The CDR3 sequence: CASSSPLGGGGNEQFF. The CDR3 DNA sequence: TGTGCCAGCAGCTCCCCCCTGGGCGGGGGCGGGAATGAGCAGTTCTTC. The chain uses TRBV7-3 and TRBJ2-1; maybe TRBD2 (7 bases). The CDR3 spans 16 residues. Germline V gives CDR1 SGHTA, CDR2 FQGTGA. V lost 4 bases, J lost 7 bases, and 20 bases lay in between.

V gene TRBV29-1 combines with J gene TRBJ1-1, with D perhaps TRBD1 (6 bases). Between the trimmed V and J ends, which lost 3 bases and 2 bases, there was a span of 10 bases. Per germline, CDR1 SQVTM and CDR2 ANQGSEA. The CDR3 has 13 amino acids. The CDR3 spells CSVELDRNTEAFF. The CDR3 region has the DNA TGCAGCGTTGAGTTGGACAGAAACACTGAAGCTTTCTTT.

The chain has TRBV7-2 and TRBJ2-1; 8 bases agree with TRBD2. CDR1 is SGHTA and CDR2 is FQGNSA in the germline V gene. Germline trimming cut 2 bases from V and 4 bases from J; bases unmatched to any gene: 7. The CDR3 spans 16 residues. This CDR3 reads CASSLLGSGKYNEQFF. The CDR3 nucleotides are TGTGCCAGCAGCTTACTGGGTAGCGGGAAGTACAATGAGCAGTTCTTC.